This T cell receptor beta chain was profiled in a study of cytomegalovirus exposure and HLA in healthy donors (dated by TCRdb to 2016 to 2017). With respect to the entire study: An earlier analysis of 587 of the donors reported 250 to 350 Gb of sequence data and around 120 million unique TCR beta sequences from approximately 180 million T cells. An early release covering about 600 HLA-typed donors comprised about 300 gigabases of sequencing data and roughly 86 million unique TCR sequences. Of the roughly 400 genotyped donors, 65% to 90% fell in the genetic ancestry cluster associated with self-reported Caucasian donors. The study was designed to test whether signatures of past pathogen exposure could be identified by cataloging public T cell receptors. Using immunosequencing, the study profiled T cell repertoires from about 650 subjects and related those repertoires to cytomegalovirus serostatus. Besides the first cohort of around 670 subjects, a separate validation cohort made up of around 120 different subjects was used. The study combined high-throughput TCR immunosequencing, statistical association of individual TCRs with disease status, and machine learning to predict cytomegalovirus infection status. A later analysis re-examined previously published TCR beta repertoires from around 670 donors and added high-resolution HLA genotyping to investigate patterns of TCR occurrence. The later analysis used no new phenotypic data to find candidate immune exposures, relying instead on TCR beta sequences and their occurrence across donors. In an earlier analysis of 587 of the donors, high-throughput TCR beta sequencing was used to judge whether each TCR beta V gene segment behaved as functional or pseudogenic. Donor age, sex, ethnicity and CMV serostatus were compiled together with the repertoire data. A later genetic analysis took genome-wide SNP genotypes for about three fifths of the roughly 670 donors and used that subset as a discovery cohort. Every discovery cohort repertoire had been produced on one sequencing platform. HLA typing included class I and class II loci at four-digit resolution. Typing coverage differed by locus: A, B, C, DRB1 and DQB1 were typed in roughly 620-640 donors, DQA1 in about 550, DPA1 in 600 to 610, and DPB1 in around 490. Four to six DR-DQ haplotypes were handled as single units for association and clustering because linkage in the cohort was strong. Across around 400 genotyped donors of the cohort, an average of roughly 250,000 unique TCR beta nucleotide sequences per donor were sequenced, and approximately 17% of those sequences were non-productive. Results and caveats for the whole study, not just this receptor: In this cohort, only TCR beta chains were sequenced, and detectable features were limited by the absence of alpha or paired-chain data. A later genetic analysis reported fewer N-insertions in productive TCRs among donors in an Asian-associated ancestry cluster than the roughly 640-donor mean. A further reported finding was that TCR beta sequences accurately predicted the HLA-A and HLA-B alleles for most subjects in the first cohort. Cytomegalovirus status was reported to be diagnosed by the classifier with high specificity and sensitivity in both the original and validation cohorts. In a later analysis, 15,000 to 20,000 TCR beta sequences were associated with specific HLA alleles at a false discovery rate of 0.05. In a later analysis, HLA-associated TCR beta chains showed more clonal expansion and lower generation probabilities than non-associated chains that were equally common. Presence/absence analyses assumed roughly uniform sequencing depth across donors, an assumption that may not hold. The authors suggested that the approach could potentially be generalized to other disease states and immunological phenotypes. In a later genetic analysis, a missense DCLRE1C variant was associated with V-gene and J-gene trimming of TCR beta chains, and the association was replicated in an independent cohort. A later analysis found that TCR association rates varied across HLA loci, with DRB1 alleles showing the most associated TCRs and HLA-C alleles the fewest. In vitro tests confirmed that a few of the cytomegalovirus-associated TCR beta chains recognize cytomegalovirus antigens. The sequencing pipeline was judged likely to have produced a cluster of highly shared sequence variants as a technical artifact. While some public TCRs were present in many individuals, most TCR sequences turned up only very rarely across donors. The study gave a list of under 200 TCR beta chains associated with cytomegalovirus. Correlated functional status among segregating V segments might reflect linkage disequilibrium, but an unknown experimental factor could not be ruled out. Several of the top co-occurrence clusters appeared to be linked to parvovirus B19, influenza, CMV and Epstein-Barr virus, according to a later analysis. The 87-base-pair reads could not distinguish some IMGT-functional V segments, including TRBV6-2 and TRBV6-3, so those segments were excluded. Seventeen rarely observed V segments, including chromosome 9 orphons, were excluded from the earlier analysis of almost 600 of the donors because counts were too low. When HLA alleles, especially DR and DQ, strongly co-occurred, TCR associations were difficult to assign to individual alleles. A later analysis found that most CMV-associated TCR beta chains appeared HLA-restricted, with HLA associations seemingly driven largely by CMV exposure. In an earlier analysis of more than 450 of the donors, most TCR beta V segments were observed in productive rearrangements about 87% or about 30% of the time, broadly matching IMGT annotations. Because HLA typing was missing for some donors at each locus, association tests included only the typed subset. For the cohort, immune exposure information was limited to CMV serostatus.

The library was produced with the immunoSEQ multiplex PCR assay. For the multiplex PCR, a mixture combining 60 forward primers for TCR Vbeta segments and 13 reverse primers for TCR Jbeta segments was used. The CDR3 region of rearranged TCR beta genes was amplified from genomic DNA with a multiplex PCR assay. The amplified TCR beta libraries were sequenced on the Illumina HiSeq System as 87-base-pair reads. The authors processed their data as follows. A later analysis tallied 70 million to 100 million unique TCR beta chains across the 550 to 850 repertoires, and some 10 million of those chains were shared by two or more donors. Raw reads were error-corrected and collapsed into unique sequences with a nearest-neighbor algorithm that merged closely related sequences to remove PCR and sequencing errors. Alignment of CDR3 sequences to IMGT reference sequences was used to assign V, D and J gene segments. Each retained sequence needed at least a six-nucleotide match to both a V gene segment and a J gene segment. Rearrangements were classified as productive when the CDR3 lacked stop codons and remained in frame with V and J, and all other rearrangements were classified as non-productive. CDR3 was defined according to IMGT convention as the region running from the second conserved V-encoded cysteine to the conserved J-encoded phenylalanine. The earlier analysis of about 610 of the donors excluded sequences that lacked an unambiguous match to a single V gene segment. An earlier analysis of a few hundred of the donors classified V segments as functional when productive rearrangements were above 56.7% and as segregating when the standard deviation between donors was above 5%. A statistical classification framework was built for diagnosing cytomegalovirus status from the catalog of TCR beta chain sequences. A later analysis assigned V and J genes by comparing TCR nucleotide sequences with IMGT/GENE-DB human TR gene sequences. The TCRdist pipeline was used in a later analysis to assign CDR3 sequences and most-parsimonious VDJ recombination scenarios. In a later analysis, each TCR beta chain was defined by its CDR3 amino acid sequence together with its V-gene family, and reads without a unique V-gene family were excluded. To address suspected cross-contamination and a sequencing artifact, a later analysis removed approximately 590 highly shared, low-generation-probability nucleotide sequences. A later analysis calculated a clonal expansion index for each public chain from normalized within-repertoire ranks of inferred template counts. In a later analysis, generation probabilities were computed using a VDJ recombination model fitted to out-of-frame rearrangements, and the results were checked against IGoR. In a later analysis, hypergeometric tests were used to score TCR-TCR, TCR-HLA and TCR-CMV co-occurrence, with a repertoire-size bias correction applied to TCR pairs. False discovery rates were estimated in a later analysis by permuting HLA or CMV assignments 20 times. In a later analysis, co-occurring TCRs were grouped using DBSCAN, and TCRdist sequence similarity was added for clustering within HLA-allele-positive subsets. Co-occurrence clustering excluded repertoires with fewer than 30,000 or more than 120,000 public chains, plus five with anomalous nucleotide sharing. TCRdb took over this immuneACCESS table, retaining in-frame rearrangements with V and J assigned. Such tables are incomplete; in checked studies, under half of the missing clones stem from an unresolved V gene, and the remainder is unexplained. The DNA was the basis for D and trimming; V, J and clone size are from that table. This sample has roughly 78,000 clones in its table, and 66% of those were observed once. About a fifth of the sample comes from the top ten.

The cohort comprised hundreds of healthy bone marrow donors. At the time of sampling, every cohort member was nominally healthy, though immune exposures that went unrecorded were likely present. The donor tested CMV seropositive and was one of the 289 seropositive cohort members. Every donor gave a peripheral blood sample, and the peripheral blood mononuclear cells from that sample were used for TCR beta sequencing. Genomic DNA extraction from the blood cell samples was performed with the Qiagen DNeasy Blood Extraction Kit. The CDR3 measures 11 amino acids from cysteine to phenylalanine. Here the CDR3 DNA is all that survives: 33 bases in frame from base 1. The germline V gene encodes CDR1 DFQATT and CDR2 SNEGSKA (reference sequence). V drops 5 bases and J drops 3 bases, leaving 7 bases in between. Details on this clone: Its antigen remains unidentified. No qualities accompany the bases; no much larger clone lies one base away.

The clonotype comes from a middle-aged man in good health and CMV-seropositive. The sequencing input was PBMCs. This chain is built from TRBV20-1 and TRBJ1-1; no D gene call is confident. The DNA sequence is TGCAGTGCTCGGGGAGACACTGAAGCTTTCTTT. It translates as CSARGDTEAFF.